Below, one TCR beta chain is given with its context. Its target is not known. This specimen comes from a study of T cell repertoires in cytomegalovirus infection. Study-level information: Public TCR beta signatures indicated both CMV infection and matching HLA type. Overall study results and limits: CMV-specific TCR beta clonotypes restricted by HLA-C dominated the ex vivo response.

Each CDR3 protein gets one entry after TCRdb re-called the reads with MiXCR. The sample has hundreds of thousands of distinct CDR3 sequences; roughly 42% are singletons. V was trimmed by 2 bases and J by 3 bases, leaving 13 bases between them. The germline V gene encodes CDR1 SGHRS and CDR2 YFSETQ. This CDR3 comprises 15 residues. V and J are TRBV5-1 and TRBJ2-3, with D perhaps being TRBD1 or TRBD2 (5 bases each). Sequences were derived from cultured PBMCs, sampled from culture after CMV antigen stimulation. The sequence was collected from a human donor in good health (CMV status not recorded). Some clones in this sample may be carry-over from other donors' samples. This CDR3 reads CASSFSGAETDTQYF. CDR3 DNA sequence: TGCGCCAGCAGCTTTTCCGGGGCAGAGACAGATACGCAGTATTTT.